Presented here are 15 T cell receptor beta chains from one specimen sequenced in a study of regulatory T cells in long-lasting Graves disease. Indicated time point: newly diagnosed GD, antithyroid drugs for less than 3 months. RNA from PBMCs was the source of the TCR library. CDR3 regions were amplified by Arm-PCR using iRepertoire HTBI primers to build TCR beta libraries. TCRdb re-called the multiplex PCR reads through MiXCR, storing one row per CDR3 protein. Among more than 400,000 distinct CDR3 sequences listed, about a sixth were seen once. This sample also belongs to another study, concerning T cells in Graves' hyperthyroidism and ophthalmopathy.

Specimen: peripheral blood mononuclear cells (PBMCs), collected at new diagnosis, from a patient treated with antithyroid drugs. The receptors come from a man in his forties with Graves disease.

This clonotype has a handful of counts. A clone one base away is much larger, so this may be a read error. V and J are TRBV28 and TRBJ2-5, with 10 positions matching TRBD1. This CDR3 is built from 16 residues. Germline V gene data show CDR1 as MDHEN and CDR2 as SYDVKM. Trimming at V came to 7 bases and at J to 2 bases, leaving 10 bases not matched to a gene. The CDR3, as DNA: TGTGCCAGCACTCCAGGGACAGGGGTTGGGCAAGAGACCCAGTACTTC. Translated: CASTPGTGVGQETQYF.

This clonotype was observed at least ten times. The V call is TRBV28, the J call TRBJ1-1, with a possible D match to TRBD1 (5 bases). The CDR3 spans 15 residues. Germline lookup yields CDR1 MDHEN and CDR2 SYDVKM. V lost 5 bases and J 5 bases, leaving 18 bases between the germline ends. CDR3 amino acids: CASSGRFRGRTEAFF. Here the CDR3 DNA reads TGTGCCAGCAGTGGGCGTTTTAGGGGTAGGACTGAAGCTTTCTTT.

This clonotype appeared a few times. The gene calls are TRBV15 and TRBJ2-5, with D perhaps being TRBD1 or TRBD2 (7 bases each). V was shortened by 2 bases and J by 4 bases, with 17 bases between the two germline ends. Germline V gene data show CDR1 as LNHNV and CDR2 as YYDKDF (reference sequence). CDR3 size: 16 residues. CDR3 in amino acids: CATSRNSGGGGETQYF. The CDR3 bases are TGTGCCACCAGCAGAAACTCAGGGGGAGGGGGAGAGACCCAGTACTTC.

This clonotype came up many times. The V and J genes are TRBV5-1 and TRBJ2-7, with D possibly matching TRBD2 (6 bases). CDR1 and CDR2 (germline): SGHRS, YFSETQ. Trimming took off 4 bases at V and 9 bases at J, with 17 bases between the two ends. This CDR3 region has 13 residues. The CDR3 DNA sequence: TGCGCCAGCAGCCCGACGACAAGGGAGGTGCAGTACTTC. Its translation: CASSPTTREVQYF.

The chain combines TRBV5-1 with TRBJ2-4, with D perhaps matching TRBD1 (6 bases). The germline V gene encodes CDR1 SGHRS and CDR2 YFSETQ. The CDR3 covers 14 residues. Deletions cut 0 bases from V and 6 bases from J, with 10 bases between. CDR3 nucleotides: TGCGCCAGCAGCTTGGGCAGGGGATTAAACATTCAGTACTTC. It is translated as CASSLGRGLNIQYF.

The V gene is TRBV12-3 or TRBV12-4, the J gene TRBJ1-5; D is unclear. The CDR3 has 15 residues. The V end was cut by 6 bases, the J end by 4 bases, with 16 bases between. The CDR3 DNA sequence: TGTGCCAGCAGCCGGGAGGACGGGCAGAATCAGCCCCAGCATTTT. Translation gives CASSREDGQNQPQHF.

V gene TRBV7-8 combines with J gene TRBJ2-7; D may be TRBD1 or TRBD2 (5 bases each). The CDR3 extends over 12 amino acids. V was shortened by 8 bases and J by 7 bases, with 15 bases between the two germline ends. Germline CDR1 reads SGHVS; CDR2 reads FQNEAQ. The CDR3 DNA reads TGTGCCAGCGGGACGTTCCGCCTGGAGCAGTACTTC. It encodes CASGTFRLEQYF.

This chain joins TRBV3-1 and TRBJ2-1, with TRBD2 identical over 12 bases. The end of the DNA is better explained by TRBJ2-5, so the J call may be wrong. This CDR3 region has 17 residues. Germline V gives CDR1 LGHDT, CDR2 YNNKEL (reference sequence). In nucleotides, the CDR3 is TGTGCCAGCAGCCAAGATACTAGCGGGAGGAGGCAAGAGACCCAGTACTTC. Protein product: CASSQDTSGRRQETQYF.

This clonotype showed up many times. The CDR3 here is CASSLSDGDLNEQFF. CDR3 DNA: TGTGCCAGCAGTTTATCGGATGGGGACCTCAATGAGCAGTTCTTC. The chain links TRBV12-3 or TRBV12-4 to TRBJ2-1; D assignment may be TRBD1 or TRBD2 (5 bases each). There are 15 residues in the CDR3. Trimming took off 2 bases at V and 6 bases at J, with 14 bases between the two ends.

This clonotype was recorded at least ten times. The V gene is TRBV28, the J gene TRBJ1-1; no definite D call. V lost 10 bases, J lost 5 bases, and 11 bases lay in between. In germline, CDR1 is MDHEN, CDR2 SYDVKM. The CDR3 length is 11 residues. CDR3 in DNA: TGTGCCATCAAGACTCATACTGAAGCTTTCTTT. Its protein product is CAIKTHTEAFF.

In its sample, this clonotype was seen many times. The chain employs TRBV5-1 and TRBJ2-7; 7 nucleotides agree with TRBD2. The CDR3 has 17 amino acids. The germline gives CDR1 SGHRS, CDR2 YFSETQ. After removal of 4 bases from V and 0 bases from J, the junction contained 13 bases not matched to a gene. CDR3 in DNA: TGCGCCAGCAGCGGCCTCCTGGGCGGGGGTAGCTCCTACGAGCAGTACTTC. Its protein product is CASSGLLGGGSSYEQYF.

In its sample, this clonotype was seen many times. This chain joins TRBV20-1 and TRBJ2-5; 9 bases align to TRBD2. Germline loops: CDR1 DFQATT, CDR2 SNEGSKA (reference sequence). The CDR3 is made up of 16 amino acids. Trimming removed 1 base from V and 1 base from J; junction bases left unmatched: 7. This CDR3 is CSARVSSGSVQETQYF. CDR3 DNA sequence: TGCAGTGCTAGAGTTAGTAGCGGGAGTGTCCAAGAGACCCAGTACTTC.

There are a few counts of this clonotype. The J gene is TRBJ1-2, the V gene TRBV19, with 9 bases that match TRBD1. This CDR3 comprises 15 residues. CDR1 is LNHDA and CDR2 is SQIVND in the germline V gene (reference sequence). J lost 2 bases, V lost 6 bases, and 7 bases had no gene match. CDR3 amino acids: CASSLGGTGNYGYTF. In DNA form, the CDR3 reads TGTGCCAGTAGCCTCGGAGGGACAGGGAACTATGGCTACACCTTC.

This chain connects TRBV24-1 to TRBJ2-1; 16 nucleotides line up with TRBD2. The CDR3 has 17 amino acids. The V gene's germline CDR1 is KGHDR and CDR2 SFDVKD. V lost 4 bases and J lost 4; bases outside the gene matches: 3. In DNA, the CDR3 is TGTGCCACCAGTGAGGGACTAGCGGGAGGGGTTTACAATGAGCAGTTCTTC. Its protein is CATSEGLAGGVYNEQFF.

This clonotype occurred many times. This chain joins TRBV28 and TRBJ2-3, with a possible D match to TRBD1 (6 bases). The CDR3 extends over 14 amino acids. Germline CDR1 is MDHEN and CDR2 is SYDVKM. Trimming removed 3 bases from V and 6 bases from J, with 13 bases in between. The CDR3 DNA reads TGTGCCAGCAGTTTTAGGGGGAATTTCGATACGCAGTATTTT. Translation gives CASSFRGNFDTQYF.